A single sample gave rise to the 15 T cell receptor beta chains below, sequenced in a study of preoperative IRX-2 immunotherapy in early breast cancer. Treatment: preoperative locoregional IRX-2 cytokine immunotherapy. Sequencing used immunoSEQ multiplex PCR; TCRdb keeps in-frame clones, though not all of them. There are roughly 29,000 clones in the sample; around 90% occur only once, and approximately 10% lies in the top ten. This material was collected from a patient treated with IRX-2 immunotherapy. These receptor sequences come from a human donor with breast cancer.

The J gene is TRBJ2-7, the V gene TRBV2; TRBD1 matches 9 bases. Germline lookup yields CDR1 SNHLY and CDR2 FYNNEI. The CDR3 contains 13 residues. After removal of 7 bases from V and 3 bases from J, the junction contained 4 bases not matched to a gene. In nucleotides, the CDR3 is TGTGCCAGCACCGGGACAGGGCACTACGAGCAGTACTTC. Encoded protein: CASTGTGHYEQYF. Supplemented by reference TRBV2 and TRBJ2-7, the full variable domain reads EPEVTQTPSHQVTQMGQEVILRCVPISNHLYFYWYRQILGQKVEFLVSFYNNEISEKSEIFDDQFSVERPDGSNFTLKIRSTKLEDSAMYFCASTGTGHYEQYFGPGTRLTVT.

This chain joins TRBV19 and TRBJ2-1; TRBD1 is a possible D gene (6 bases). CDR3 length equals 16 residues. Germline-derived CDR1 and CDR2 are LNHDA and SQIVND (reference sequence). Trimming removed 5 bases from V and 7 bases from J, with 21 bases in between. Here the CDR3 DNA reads TGTGCCAGTAGTGCACAGGGTCAGGACGGAAGGAATGAGCAGTTCTTC. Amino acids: CASSAQGQDGRNEQFF.

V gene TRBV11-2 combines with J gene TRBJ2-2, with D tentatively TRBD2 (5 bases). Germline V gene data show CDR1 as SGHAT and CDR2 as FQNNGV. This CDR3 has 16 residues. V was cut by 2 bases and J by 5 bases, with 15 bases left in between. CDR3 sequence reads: CASSLLAARGTGELFF. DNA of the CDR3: TGTGCCAGCAGCTTACTGGCAGCCCGAGGGACCGGGGAGCTGTTTTTT.

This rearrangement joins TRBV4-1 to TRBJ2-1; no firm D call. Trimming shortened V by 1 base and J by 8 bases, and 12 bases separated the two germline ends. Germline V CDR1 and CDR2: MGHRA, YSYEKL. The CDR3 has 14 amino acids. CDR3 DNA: TGCGCCAGCAGCCAAGTTGGGTTTGGCGATGAGCAGTTCTTC. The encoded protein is CASSQVGFGDEQFF.

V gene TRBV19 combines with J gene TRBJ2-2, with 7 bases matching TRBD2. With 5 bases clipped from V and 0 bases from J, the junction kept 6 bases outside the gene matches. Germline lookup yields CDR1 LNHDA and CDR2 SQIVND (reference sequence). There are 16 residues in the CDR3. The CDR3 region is CASSPLGGSNTGELFF. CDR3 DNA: TGTGCCAGTAGTCCATTGGGGGGGTCGAACACCGGGGAGCTGTTTTTT.

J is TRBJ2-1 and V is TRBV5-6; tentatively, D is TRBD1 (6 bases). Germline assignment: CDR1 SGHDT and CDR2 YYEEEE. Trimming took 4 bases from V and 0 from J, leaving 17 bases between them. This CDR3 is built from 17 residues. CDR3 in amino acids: CASSPLNIGGSYNEQFF. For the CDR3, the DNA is TGTGCCAGCAGCCCTCTTAATATAGGGGGCTCCTACAATGAGCAGTTCTTC. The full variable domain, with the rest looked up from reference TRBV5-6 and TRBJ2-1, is DAGVTQSPTHLIKTRGQQVTLRCSPKSGHDTVSWYQQALGQGPQFIFQYYEEEERQRGNFPDRFSGHQFPNYSSELNVNALLLGDSALYLCASSPLNIGGSYNEQFFGPGTRLTVL.

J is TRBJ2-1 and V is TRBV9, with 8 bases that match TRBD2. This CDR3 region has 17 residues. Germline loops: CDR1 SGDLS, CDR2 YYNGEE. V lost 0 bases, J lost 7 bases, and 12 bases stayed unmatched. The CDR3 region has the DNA TGTGCCAGCAGCGTAGCTGCAGCGGGAGTCTTGGGGAATGAGCAGTTCTTC. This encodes CASSVAAAGVLGNEQFF.

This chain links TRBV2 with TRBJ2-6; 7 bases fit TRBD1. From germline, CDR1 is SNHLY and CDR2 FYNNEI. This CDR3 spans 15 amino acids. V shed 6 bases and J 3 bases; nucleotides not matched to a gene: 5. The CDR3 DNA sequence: TGTGCCAGCAGGGGGACAGAGCTTGGGGCCAACGTCCTGACTTTC. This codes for CASRGTELGANVLTF.

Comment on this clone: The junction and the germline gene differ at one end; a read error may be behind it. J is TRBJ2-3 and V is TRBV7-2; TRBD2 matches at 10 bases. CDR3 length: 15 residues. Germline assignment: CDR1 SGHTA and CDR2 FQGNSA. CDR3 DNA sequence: TGTGCCAGCAGCCTAGCGGGGGTGGGTAAAGATACGCAGTATTTT. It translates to CASSLAGVGKDTQYF.

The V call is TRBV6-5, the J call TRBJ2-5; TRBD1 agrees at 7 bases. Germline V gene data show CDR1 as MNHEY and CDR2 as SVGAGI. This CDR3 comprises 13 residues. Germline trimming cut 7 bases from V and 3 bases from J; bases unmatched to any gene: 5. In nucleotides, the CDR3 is TGTGCCAGCAACGCTGGGACAGAAGAGACCCAGTACTTC. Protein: CASNAGTEETQYF.

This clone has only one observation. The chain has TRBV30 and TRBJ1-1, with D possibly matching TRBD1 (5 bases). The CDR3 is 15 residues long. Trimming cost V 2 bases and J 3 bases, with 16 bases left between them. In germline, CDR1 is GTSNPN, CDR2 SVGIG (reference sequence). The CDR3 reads CAWSRKGGADTEAFF. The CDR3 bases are TGTGCCTGGAGTAGGAAGGGAGGGGCGGACACTGAAGCTTTCTTT.

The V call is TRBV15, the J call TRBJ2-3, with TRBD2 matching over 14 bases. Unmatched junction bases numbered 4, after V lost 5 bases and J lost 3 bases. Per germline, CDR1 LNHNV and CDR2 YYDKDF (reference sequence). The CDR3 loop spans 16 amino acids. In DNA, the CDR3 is TGTGCCACCAGCCCACGGACTAGCGGGAGGACAGATACGCAGTATTTT. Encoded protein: CATSPRTSGRTDTQYF.

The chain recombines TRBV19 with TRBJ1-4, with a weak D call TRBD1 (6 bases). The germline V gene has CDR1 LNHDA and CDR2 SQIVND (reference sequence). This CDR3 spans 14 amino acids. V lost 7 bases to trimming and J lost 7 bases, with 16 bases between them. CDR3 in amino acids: CASTPRGFREKLFF. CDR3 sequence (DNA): TGTGCCAGTACCCCAAGGGGGTTTCGTGAAAAACTGTTTTTT. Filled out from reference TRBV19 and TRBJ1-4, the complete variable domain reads DGGITQSPKYLFRKEGQNVTLSCEQNLNHDAMYWYRQDPGQGLRLIYYSQIVNDFQKGDIAEGYSVSREKKESFPLTVTSAQKNPTAFYLCASTPRGFREKLFFGSGTQLSVL.

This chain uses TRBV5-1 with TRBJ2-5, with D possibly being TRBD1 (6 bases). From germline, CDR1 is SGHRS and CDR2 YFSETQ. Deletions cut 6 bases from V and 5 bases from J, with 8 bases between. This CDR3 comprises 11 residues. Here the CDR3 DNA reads TGCGCCAGCACACAGGGCGAGACCCAGTACTTC. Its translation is CASTQGETQYF. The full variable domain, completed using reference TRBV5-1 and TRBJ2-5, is KAGVTQTPRYLIKTRGQQVTLSCSPISGHRSVSWYQQTPGQGLQFLFEYFSETQRNKGNFPGRFSGRQFSNSRSEMNVSTLELGDSALYLCASTQGETQYFGPGTRLLVL.

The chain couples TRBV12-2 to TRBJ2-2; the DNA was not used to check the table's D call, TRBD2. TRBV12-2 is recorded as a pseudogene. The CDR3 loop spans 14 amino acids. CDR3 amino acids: CASRLKRGTGELFF. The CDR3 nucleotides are TGTGCAAGTCGCTTAAAGCGGGGGACCGGGGAGCTGTTTTTT.